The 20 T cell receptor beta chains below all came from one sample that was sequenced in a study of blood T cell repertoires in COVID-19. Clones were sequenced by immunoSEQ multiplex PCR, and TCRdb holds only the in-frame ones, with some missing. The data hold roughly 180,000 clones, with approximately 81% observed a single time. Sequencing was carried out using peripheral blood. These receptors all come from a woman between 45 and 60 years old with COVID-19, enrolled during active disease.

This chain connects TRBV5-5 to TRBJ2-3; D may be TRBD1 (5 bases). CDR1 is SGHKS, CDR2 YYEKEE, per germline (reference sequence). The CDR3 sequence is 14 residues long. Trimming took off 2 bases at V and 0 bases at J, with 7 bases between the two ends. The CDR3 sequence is CASSFQGSTDTQYF. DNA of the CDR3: TGTGCCAGCAGCTTTCAGGGAAGCACAGATACGCAGTATTTT.

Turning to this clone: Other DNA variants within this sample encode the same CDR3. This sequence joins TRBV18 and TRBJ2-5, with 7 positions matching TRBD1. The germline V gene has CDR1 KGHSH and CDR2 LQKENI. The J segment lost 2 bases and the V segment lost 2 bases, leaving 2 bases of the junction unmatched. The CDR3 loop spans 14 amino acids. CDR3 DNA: TGTGCCAGCTCACCAGGGACAGCGCAAGAGACCCAGTACTTC. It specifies CASSPGTAQETQYF.

The CDR3 spells CATDQGQGVDTQYF. CDR3 DNA: TGTGCCACCGACCAGGGACAGGGGGTAGATACGCAGTATTTT. The V and J genes are TRBV28 and TRBJ2-3; 11 nucleotides align to TRBD1. This CDR3 contains 14 residues. Germline V gene data show CDR1 as MDHEN and CDR2 as SYDVKM. The V and J ends lost 10 bases and 5 bases, in that order; junction bases with no gene match: 8.

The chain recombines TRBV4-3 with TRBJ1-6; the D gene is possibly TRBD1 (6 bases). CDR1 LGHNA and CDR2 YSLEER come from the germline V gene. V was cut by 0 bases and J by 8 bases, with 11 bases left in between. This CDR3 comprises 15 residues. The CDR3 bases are TGCGCCAGCAGCCAAGATCGGGGGGCCGATTCACCCCTCCACTTT. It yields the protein CASSQDRGADSPLHF.

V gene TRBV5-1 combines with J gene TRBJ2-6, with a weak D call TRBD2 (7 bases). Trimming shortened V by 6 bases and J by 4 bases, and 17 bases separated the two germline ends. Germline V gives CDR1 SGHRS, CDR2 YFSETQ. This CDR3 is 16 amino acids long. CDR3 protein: CASKPGGPGGANVLTF. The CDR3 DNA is TGCGCCAGCAAACCCGGGGGGCCTGGAGGGGCCAACGTCCTGACTTTC. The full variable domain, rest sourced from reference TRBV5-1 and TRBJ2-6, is KAGVTQTPRYLIKTRGQQVTLSCSPISGHRSVSWYQQTPGQGLQFLFEYFSETQRNKGNFPGRFSGRQFSNSRSEMNVSTLELGDSALYLCASKPGGPGGANVLTFGAGSRLTVL.

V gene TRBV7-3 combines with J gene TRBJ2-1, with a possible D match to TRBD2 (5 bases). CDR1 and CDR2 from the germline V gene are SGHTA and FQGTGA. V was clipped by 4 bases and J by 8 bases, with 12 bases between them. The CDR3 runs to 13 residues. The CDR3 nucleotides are TGTGCCAGCAGCTCAGCCCTGGGAGATGAGCAGTTCTTC. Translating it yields CASSSALGDEQFF.

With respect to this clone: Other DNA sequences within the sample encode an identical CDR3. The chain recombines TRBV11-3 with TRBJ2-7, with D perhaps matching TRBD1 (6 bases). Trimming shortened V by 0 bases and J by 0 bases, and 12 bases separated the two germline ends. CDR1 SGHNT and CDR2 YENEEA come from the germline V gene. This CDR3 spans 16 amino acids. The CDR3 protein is CASSLDLGASSYEQYF. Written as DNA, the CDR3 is TGTGCCAGCAGCTTAGATCTGGGGGCGAGCTCCTACGAGCAGTACTTC.

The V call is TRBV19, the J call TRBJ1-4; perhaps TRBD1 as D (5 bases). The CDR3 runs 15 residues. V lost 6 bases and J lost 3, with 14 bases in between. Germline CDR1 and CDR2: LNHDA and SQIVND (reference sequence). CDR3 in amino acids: CASRGAPGANEKLFF. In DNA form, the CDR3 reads TGTGCCAGTAGAGGGGCCCCTGGGGCTAATGAAAAACTGTTTTTT.

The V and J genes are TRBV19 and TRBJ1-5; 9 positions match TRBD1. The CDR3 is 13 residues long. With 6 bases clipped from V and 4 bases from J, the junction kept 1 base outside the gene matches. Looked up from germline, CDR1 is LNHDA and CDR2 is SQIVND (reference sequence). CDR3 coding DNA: TGTGCCAGTAGCGGGACAGGGAATCAGCCCCAGCATTTT. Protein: CASSGTGNQPQHF.

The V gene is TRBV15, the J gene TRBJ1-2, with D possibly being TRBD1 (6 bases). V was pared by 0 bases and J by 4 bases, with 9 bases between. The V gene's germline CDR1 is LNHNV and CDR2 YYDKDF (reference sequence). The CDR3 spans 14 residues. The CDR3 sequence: CATSRDRGSYGYTF. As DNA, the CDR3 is TGTGCCACCAGCAGAGACAGGGGTTCCTATGGCTACACCTTC. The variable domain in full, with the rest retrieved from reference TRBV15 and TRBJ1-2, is DAMVIQNPRYQVTQFGKPVTLSCSQTLNHNVMYWYQQKSSQAPKLLFHYYDKDFNNEADTPDNFQSRRPNTSFCFLDIRSPGLGDTAMYLCATSRDRGSYGYTFGSGTRLTVV.

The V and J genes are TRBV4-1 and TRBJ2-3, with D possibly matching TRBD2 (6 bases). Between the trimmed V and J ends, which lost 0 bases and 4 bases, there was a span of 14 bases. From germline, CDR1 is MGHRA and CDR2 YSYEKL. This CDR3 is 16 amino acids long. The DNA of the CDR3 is TGCGCCAGCAGCCAAGATTCGGGGACTCGTCCAGATACGCAGTATTTT. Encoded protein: CASSQDSGTRPDTQYF.

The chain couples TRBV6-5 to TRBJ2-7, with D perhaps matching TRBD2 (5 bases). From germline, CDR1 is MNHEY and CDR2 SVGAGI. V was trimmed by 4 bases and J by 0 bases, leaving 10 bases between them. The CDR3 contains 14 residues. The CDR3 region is CASSFLAISYEQYF. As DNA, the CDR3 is TGTGCCAGCAGTTTCTTAGCGATCTCCTACGAGCAGTACTTC.

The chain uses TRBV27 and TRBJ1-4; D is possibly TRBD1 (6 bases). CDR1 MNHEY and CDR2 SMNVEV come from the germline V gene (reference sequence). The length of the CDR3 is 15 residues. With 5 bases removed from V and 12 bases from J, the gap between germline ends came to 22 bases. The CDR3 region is CASSQYGTLRAELFF. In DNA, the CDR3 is TGTGCCAGCAGTCAATACGGGACACTCAGGGCGGAACTGTTTTTT.

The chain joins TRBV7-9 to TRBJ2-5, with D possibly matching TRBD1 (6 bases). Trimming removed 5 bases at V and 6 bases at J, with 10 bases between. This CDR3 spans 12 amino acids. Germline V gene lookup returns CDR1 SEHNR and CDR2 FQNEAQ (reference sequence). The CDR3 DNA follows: TGTGCCAGCAGCACAGGGACGAAGACCCAGTACTTC. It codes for CASSTGTKTQYF.

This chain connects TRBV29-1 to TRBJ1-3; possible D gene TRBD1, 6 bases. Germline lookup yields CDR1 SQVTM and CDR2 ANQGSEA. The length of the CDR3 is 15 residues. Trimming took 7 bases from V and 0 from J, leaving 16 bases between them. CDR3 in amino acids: CSAWGRGLSGNTIYF. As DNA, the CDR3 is TGCAGCGCTTGGGGCAGGGGCCTCTCTGGAAACACCATATATTTT.

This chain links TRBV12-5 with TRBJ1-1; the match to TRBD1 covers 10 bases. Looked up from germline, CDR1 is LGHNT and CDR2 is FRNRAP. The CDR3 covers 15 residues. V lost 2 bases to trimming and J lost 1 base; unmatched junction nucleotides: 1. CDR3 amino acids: CASGLRQGANTEAFF. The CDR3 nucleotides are TGTGCTAGTGGTTTGCGACAGGGGGCGAACACTGAAGCTTTCTTT.

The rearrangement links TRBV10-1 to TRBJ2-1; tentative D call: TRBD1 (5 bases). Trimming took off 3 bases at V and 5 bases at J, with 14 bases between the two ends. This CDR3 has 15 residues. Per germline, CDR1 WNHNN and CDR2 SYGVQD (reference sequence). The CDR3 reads CASSDSGWLDNEQFF. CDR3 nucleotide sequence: TGCGCCAGCAGTGATTCAGGGTGGTTGGACAATGAGCAGTTCTTC.

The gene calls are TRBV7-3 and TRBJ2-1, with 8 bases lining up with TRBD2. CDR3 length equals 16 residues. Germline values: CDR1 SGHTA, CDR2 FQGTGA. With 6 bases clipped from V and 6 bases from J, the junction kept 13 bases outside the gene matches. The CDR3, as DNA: TGTGCCAGCAGTCAAAACCCGGGACTAGACTTCAATGAGCAGTTCTTC. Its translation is CASSQNPGLDFNEQFF. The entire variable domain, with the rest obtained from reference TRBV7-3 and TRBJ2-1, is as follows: GAGVSQTPSNKVTEKGKYVELRCDPISGHTALYWYRQSLGQGPEFLIYFQGTGAADDSGLPNDRFFAVRPEGSVSTLKIQRTERGDSAVYLCASSQNPGLDFNEQFFGPGTRLTVL.

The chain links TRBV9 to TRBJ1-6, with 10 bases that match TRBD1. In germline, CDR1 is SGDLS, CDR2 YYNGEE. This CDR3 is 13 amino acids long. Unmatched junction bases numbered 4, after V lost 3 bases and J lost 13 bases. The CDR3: CASSGTGGSPLHF. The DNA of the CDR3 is TGTGCCAGCAGCGGGACAGGGGGTTCTCCCCTCCACTTT.

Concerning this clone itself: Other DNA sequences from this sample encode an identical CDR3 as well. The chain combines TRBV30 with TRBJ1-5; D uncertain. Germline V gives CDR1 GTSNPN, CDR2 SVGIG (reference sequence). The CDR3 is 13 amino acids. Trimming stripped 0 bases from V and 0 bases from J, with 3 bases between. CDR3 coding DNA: TGTGCCTGGAGTGTCAGTAGCAATCAGCCCCAGCATTTT. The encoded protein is CAWSVSSNQPQHF.